This T cell receptor (beta chain) was captured by sequencing in a study of early T cells in non-severe SARS-CoV-2 infection. Study-level information: Unsorted whole blood bulk RNA was sequenced, with unpaired chains. Study-wide findings and caveats: Comparison of clonotypes with VDJdb favored anti-spike CD8 responses while missing private and CD4 specificities.

Trimming pared 4 bases from V and 0 bases from J, leaving 13 bases between. Germline CDR1 reads SQVTM; CDR2 reads ANQGSEA. The CDR3 loop spans 15 amino acids. This clonotype has just a few counts. Its specificity is not known. Unique molecular identifiers tagged individual cDNA molecules. Via MiXCR, TCRdb re-called the 5' RACE reads, giving one row per CDR3 protein. The table has nearly 90,000 distinct CDR3 sequences, over 13% seen once. The sequencing input was whole blood. The chain links TRBV29-1 to TRBJ1-3, with D unclear. The receptor was isolated from an adult who was a healthcare worker with PCR-confirmed SARS-CoV-2 infection or an uninfected control (not recorded which). CDR3 residues: CSVARYPDSGNTIYF. The CDR3 DNA is TGCAGCGTTGCCAGGTACCCCGACTCTGGAAACACCATATATTTT.